What follows describes a single T cell receptor (beta chain). The germline V gene encodes CDR1 LGHDT and CDR2 YNNKEL (reference sequence). Trimming shortened V by 2 bases and J by 6 bases, and 11 bases separated the two germline ends. This CDR3 is built from 13 residues. The record originates from a study of blood T cell repertoires in COVID-19. Study details: Whether acute or convalescent, the COVID-19 samples came from the United States, Italy and Spain. The cDNA or gDNA used as material had been derived from T cells, B-cell-depleted T cells, or PBMCs.

Study processing details: Amplified reference gene primers provided the basis for estimating nucleated cell counts. TCRdb's copy holds only in-frame clones and misses some; the assay was immunoSEQ multiplex PCR. The DNA was the basis for D and trimming; V, J and clone size are from that table. The sample includes roughly 110,000 clones, approximately 81% seen only once; the top ten take 1.5% to 1.7%. The source material was peripheral blood. The sequence was collected from a man aged 50-60 years with acute or convalescent COVID-19. The chain combines TRBV3-1 (or the pseudogene TRBV3-2) with TRBJ2-7, with D possibly TRBD2 on 6 matching bases. The CDR3 DNA is TGTGCCAGCAGCCAAAGGGCGGGGCGCGAGCAGTACGTC. Translation gives CASSQRAGREQYV.